This TCR beta chain stems from a study of T cells expressing NK-cell markers (dated by TCRdb to between 2020 and 2021). About the investigation overall: In sorted CD3+CD56+NKG2C+, CD3+CD56+NKG2C- and CD3+CD56-NKG2C+ T-cell subsets from several donors, TCR beta-chain repertoires were profiled. Libraries were sequenced as 2 x 150 bp reads on Illumina HiSeq 2000/2500, MiSeq or NextSeq. Seven of the eight sequenced donors were HCMV-seropositive and one was HCMV-seronegative. The study sequenced eight donors, all healthy volunteers chosen at random: three men and five women. Results the study describes overall, beyond this receptor: Those dominant clonotypes were again the most abundant among CD3+CD56-NKG2C+ cells in a few donors, at roughly 25-65%. In over five donors, the dominant CD3+CD56+NKG2C+ clonotypes were among the top 10 CD8+ clonotypes and accounted for about 1.0-7.5% of CD8+ T cells. It remained unclear whether the expanded NKG2C-expressing T cell clones were specific for HCMV antigens.

HCMV serostatus was determined by detecting HCMV-specific IgG in serum with a commercial ELISA kit. Ficoll density gradient centrifugation was used to isolate peripheral blood mononuclear cells from blood. Sequencing took place on an Illumina HiSeq 2000. TCR beta cDNA libraries were prepared using 5'RACE template switching, which introduced a universal primer site and unique molecular identifiers. Synthesis of cDNA was primed from the TCR beta constant segment and was followed by two consecutive PCR amplification steps. The study's processing was this. MIGEC was used to demultiplex reads and group reads by UMI, and MiTCR was used to assemble and quantify clonotypes. To remove erroneous sequences, TCR cDNA sequences were retained only when supported by two or more reads. The tcR package was used for downstream repertoire analysis, and clonotypes were matched across fractions by CDR3 nucleotide sequence plus V segment. VDJmatch was used to annotate antigen specificity against VDJdb, with one amino acid substitution in CDR3 allowed. With the reads reprocessed by TCRdb, a single entry stands for each CDR3 protein sequence and no DNA is reported. None of the V and J calls come from the authors' own analysis; TCRdb made them. Per the sample table, the count is 500,000 to 700,000 distinct CDR3 sequences. The leading ten clones occupy approximately 3.6% of the sample.

The germline V gene (reference sequence) gives CDR1 as MNHEY and CDR2 as SMNVEV. The CDR3 spans 17 residues, from the cysteine through the phenylalanine. The DNA is not on file. A word on this clonotype: Its antigen is still unknown.

The rearrangement combines TRBV27 with TRBJ2-3; the TRBD2 assignment by TCRdb is unverifiable without DNA. The receptor comes from a man aged 18 to 30 in good health. Donor details come from another sample of the same person, matched by shared clones. The sample taken for sequencing was blood T cells: a sorted CD56 or NKG2C T cell subset, CD4+ or CD8+ T cells, or bulk PBMC T cells (not recorded which). The CDR3 reads CASSRNQRLVPSDTQYF.